Listed here is a single T cell receptor beta chain. Antigen unknown. The V end was cut by 0 bases, the J end by 4 bases, with 7 bases between. Germline-derived CDR1 and CDR2 are MNHEY and SVGEGT. The CDR3 loop spans 14 amino acids. Profiled with immunoSEQ multiplex PCR; TCRdb holds only in-frame clones, not every one. The profile shows about 420,000 clones, 88% of them singletons. This sample is part of a study of Ad26.COV2.S vaccination and SARS-CoV-2 variants. Study information: Ad26.COV2.S, an intramuscular injection, was given once or twice 56 days apart. General study results and limits: The study found higher spike-specific TCR breadth in vaccine than placebo recipients. Recipients of vaccine and of placebo showed similar breadth of their non-spike TCR repertoires.

Described treatment: roughly 19 received Ad26.COV2.S at low or high dose, single or two shots; roughly five received placebo; per-sample allocation not given. It was on day 63 after the first vaccine or placebo injection that samples were taken. Vaccination used an Ad26 vector expressing Wuhan-strain SARS-CoV-2 spike. Sequenced here: peripheral blood, sampled in a trial of Ad26.COV2.S vaccine versus placebo. This chain links TRBV6-2 or TRBV6-3 with TRBJ1-5; no clear D. The receptor comes from a person aged 18-65 years who received the Ad26.COV2.S COVID-19 vaccine or a placebo. The CDR3 bases are TGTGCCAGCAGTTACTCGGCGGAGAATCAGCCCCAGCATTTT. Translated: CASSYSAENQPQHF.